These 3 T cell receptor beta chains originate from one sample sequenced in a study of beta chain features in type 1 diabetes. Study-level findings and limits: Researchers report that Type 1 diabetes patients had moderately but significantly shorter TCRB CDR3s across all four CD4+ subsets.

Their antigens remain unidentified. Every isolated RNA sample was fully reverse transcribed, so sequencing captured expressed TCRB transcripts. Repertoires were generated with immunoSEQ multiplex PCR, while TCRdb's copy carries only in-frame clones and drops some. The sample contains 250,000 to 300,000 clones, around 24% of which appear only once. Sequencing was carried out using naive CD4+ T cells from blood. The source is a woman aged 25 to 39 with type 1 diabetes.

The gene calls are TRBV28 and TRBJ2-7, with 11 bases lining up with TRBD2. CDR3 size: 15 residues. Germline loops: CDR1 MDHEN, CDR2 SYDVKM. V shed 5 bases, J shed 3 bases, and the junction held 6 bases outside the gene matches. CDR3 loop: CASSHGGTSGYEQYF. The DNA of the CDR3 is TGTGCCAGCAGTCACGGCGGGACTAGCGGCTACGAGCAGTACTTC.

This clone was seen a few times. The chain joins TRBV6-5 to TRBJ2-7; 9 positions agree with TRBD2. There are 13 residues in the CDR3. Germline CDR1 reads MNHEY; CDR2 reads SVGAGI. V shed 4 bases, J shed 9 bases, and the junction held 7 bases outside the gene matches. The CDR3 reads CASSSGLALGQYF. CDR3 in DNA: TGTGCCAGCAGTTCGGGACTAGCATTAGGGCAGTACTTC.

The chain joins TRBV29-1 to TRBJ2-1; 11 nucleotides line up with TRBD2. V trimming: 2 bases; J trimming: 9 bases; junction bases outside the gene matches: 6. The CDR3 spans 14 residues. Per germline, CDR1 SQVTM and CDR2 ANQGSEA. CDR3 in DNA: TGCAGCGTTGAACCACTAGCGGGAGTTAGTGAGCAGTTCTTC. Its protein product is CSVEPLAGVSEQFF.